These T cell receptor beta chains were read from a single sample in a study of human T cells and chemical hapten exposure. TCRdb itself ran the RACE reads through MiXCR, one entry per CDR3 protein. The sample lists some 120,000 distinct CDR3 sequences; 9.5% to 13% were seen once. The input for sequencing was whole blood, taken in connection with sensitization to the hapten diphenylcyclopropenone (DPC). All receptors come from a woman in her 50s with alopecia areata. Some clones in this sample may be carry-over from other donors' samples. Each CDR3 is given with its conserved first and last residue. D genes are given only for firm matches. For some rows the clone size is stated as once, few or many, or as a class when expanded; others skip it.

many	TRBJ2-1	TRBD2	TRBV6-2/TRBV6-3	TGTGCCAGCAGTTACCCGAAGGGACTAGCGGTAGACAATGAGCAGTTCTTC	CASSYPKGLAVDNEQFF
few	TRBJ1-1	-	TRBV27	TGTGCCAGCAGTTTTGCCCCGACGGGGACTGAAGCTTTCTTT	CASSFAPTGTEAFF
-	TRBJ2-3	TRBD2	TRBV7-2	TGTGCCAGCAGCTTGGAAGCGGGAGTCCTCCTAAGCACAGATACGCAGTATTTT	CASSLEAGVLLSTDTQYF
few	TRBJ2-3	TRBD2	TRBV5-1	TGCGCCAGCAGCCAGACTAGCGGGAGTATAACAGATACGCAGTATTTT	CASSQTSGSITDTQYF
many	TRBJ2-7	TRBD1	TRBV18	TGTGCCAGCTCCCGGTGGACAGGGGATAGCCCCTACGAGCAGTACTTC	CASSRWTGDSPYEQYF
-	TRBJ1-5	-	TRBV28	TGTGCCAGCATTCCAGGGACAAACAATCAGCCCCAGCATTTT	CASIPGTNNQPQHF
-	TRBJ1-2	TRBD1	TRBV28	TGTGCCAGCAGTTCGGGACAGTCCTACTATGGCTACACCTTC	CASSSGQSYYGYTF
many	TRBJ1-5	-	TRBV7-2	TGTGCCAGCAGCTTAGTCAGCTATGGACAGCCCCAGCATTTT	CASSLVSYGQPQHF
-	TRBJ1-5	-	TRBV18	TGTGCCAGCTCACCACGCAGGGAAAGGCGCAATCAGCCCCAGCATTTT	CASSPRRERRNQPQHF
few	TRBJ2-5	TRBD2	TRBV12-3/TRBV12-4	TGTGCCAGCAGTTCCTGGACTAGCGGGGGGGCCGGGGAGACCCAGTACTTC	CASSSWTSGGAGETQYF
few	TRBJ2-5	-	TRBV27	TGTGCCAGCAGTCCCCCGGGGTCGGTGACCCAGTACTTC	CASSPPGSVTQYF
few	TRBJ1-2	TRBD1	TRBV5-8	TGTGCCAGCAGCCCCCTGACAGGGGGATATGGCTACACCTTC	CASSPLTGGYGYTF
few	TRBJ1-6	TRBD1	TRBV27	TGTGCCAGCAGTACAAAACCCGGGACAGGGGCACCCCTCCACTTT	CASSTKPGTGAPLHF
-	TRBJ2-3	-	TRBV6-1	TGTGCCAGCAGGGAGACACCGGGTACGCAGTATTTT	CASRETPGTQYF
-	TRBJ2-3	-	TRBV7-2	TGTGCCAGCAGCTTGCGACGCCAAGATACGCAGTATTTT	CASSLRRQDTQYF
few	TRBJ1-1	-	TRBV7-2	TGTGCCAGCAGACCTGGACAGTTGAACACTGAAGCTTTCTTT	CASRPGQLNTEAFF
-	TRBJ2-5	-	TRBV12-3/TRBV12-4	TGTGCCAGCAGTTTCGGGCGGGCACCCCGAACGGAGACCCAGTACTTC	CASSFGRAPRTETQYF
few	TRBJ2-3	-	TRBV10-3	TGTGCCATCAGTGAGGGGGACCAGGCGCAGTATTTT	CAISEGDQAQYF
-	TRBJ1-5	-	TRBV28	TGTGCCAGCCAGGATACGGGAGGGAGCAATCAGCCCCAGCATTTT	CASQDTGGSNQPQHF
-	TRBJ2-2	TRBD2	TRBV7-2	TGTGCCAGCAGCCCGGGACTAGGGAGGGACACCGGGGAGCTGTTTTTT	CASSPGLGRDTGELFF
few	TRBJ2-7	-	TRBV12-3/TRBV12-4	TGTGCCAGCAGTTTCCCTCTTAGCGGTCGCTCCTACGAGCAGTACTTC	CASSFPLSGRSYEQYF
many	TRBJ1-5	TRBD1	TRBV5-1	TGCGCCAGCAGCCAGACAGGGCTTAGCAATCAGCCCCAGCATTTT	CASSQTGLSNQPQHF
few	TRBJ2-1	TRBD2	TRBV7-2	TGTGCCAGCAGCTTAGGGGATGTGGCTAGCGGATACAATGAGCAGTTCTTC	CASSLGDVASGYNEQFF
few	TRBJ2-3	-	TRBV18	TGTGCCAGCTCACCGGATCAGTACACAGATACGCAGTATTTT	CASSPDQYTDTQYF
many	TRBJ2-1	-	TRBV12-3/TRBV12-4	TGTGCCAGCAGTTTATCTGGGGTCCCCTACAATGAGCAGTTCTTC	CASSLSGVPYNEQFF
-	TRBJ2-1	TRBD2	TRBV4-1	TGCGCCAGCAGCCAAGTGGTTAGACTAGCGGGTAAGAATCACAATGAGCAGTTCTTC	CASSQVVRLAGKNHNEQFF
many	TRBJ1-4	-	TRBV7-9	TGTGCCAGCAGCTTACGGCAGGAGAGGGAAAAACTGTTTTTT	CASSLRQEREKLFF
many	TRBJ1-6	-	TRBV6-2/TRBV6-3	TGTGCCAGCAGCTCCTTTAATTCACCCCTCCACTTT	CASSSFNSPLHF
-	TRBJ2-3	-	TRBV7-2	TGTGCCAGCAGCTTCGTCGGCACAGATACGCAGTATTTT	CASSFVGTDTQYF